This T cell receptor (beta chain) was recovered during a study of cytomegalovirus exposure and HLA in healthy donors. This clone was observed once. Germline CDR1 is LGHNA and CDR2 is YSLEER. This CDR3 has 14 residues. The V end lost 0 bases, the J end lost 6 bases, and 12 bases lay between the germline ends. Data came from immunoSEQ multiplex PCR; TCRdb stores just in-frame clones and leaves some out. The profile shows roughly 300,000 clones, roughly 90% of them singletons. The receptor was derived from a woman aged 18-30 years in good health and CMV-seronegative. The chain links TRBV4-3 to TRBJ2-7; tentatively, D is TRBD2 (5 bases). The material sequenced was PBMCs. CDR3 bases: TGCGCCAGCAGCCAAGAATCCCGGGGAAGCGAGCAGTACTTC. It translates to CASSQESRGSEQYF.